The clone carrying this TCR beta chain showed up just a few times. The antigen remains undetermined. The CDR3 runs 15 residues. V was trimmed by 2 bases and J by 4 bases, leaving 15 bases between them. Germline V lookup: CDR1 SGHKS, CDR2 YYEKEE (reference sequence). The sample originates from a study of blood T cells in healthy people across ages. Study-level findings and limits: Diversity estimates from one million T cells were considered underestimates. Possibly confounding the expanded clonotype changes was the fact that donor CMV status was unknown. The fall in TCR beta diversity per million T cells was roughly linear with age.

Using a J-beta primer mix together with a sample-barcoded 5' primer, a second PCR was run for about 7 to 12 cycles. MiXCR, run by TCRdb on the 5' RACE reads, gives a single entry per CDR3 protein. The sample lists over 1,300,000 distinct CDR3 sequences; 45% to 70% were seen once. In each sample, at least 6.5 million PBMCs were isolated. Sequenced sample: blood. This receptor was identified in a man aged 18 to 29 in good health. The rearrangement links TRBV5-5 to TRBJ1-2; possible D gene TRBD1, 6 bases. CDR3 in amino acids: CASSLPGTTTYGYTF. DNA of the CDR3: TGTGCCAGCAGCTTACCCGGGACAACGACCTATGGCTACACCTTC.